The sequence of this T cell receptor (beta chain) was determined in a study of T cell changes during pregnancy in multiple sclerosis (dated by TCRdb to 2018 to 2020). About the investigation overall: Changes in the T cell repertoire over the course of pregnancy were examined in this study in women with multiple sclerosis.

About this clone: The clone's antigen remains unknown. Per-base qualities were not stored, and no clone one base away is much larger.

The library came from the immunoSEQ multiplex PCR assay. The immuneACCESS repertoire file appears here via TCRdb, limited to in-frame rearrangements. These files lack a portion of the clones; in checked studies, under half of the deficit traces to unresolved V genes, and the cause of the others is not known. Recorded for this sample are fewer than 65,000 clones; 91% of them occurred a single time. The biggest ten clones account for about 0.88% of the sample. The starting material was peripheral blood, obtained before pregnancy. This receptor was taken from a female donor with multiple sclerosis, enrolled in a pregnancy study.

The DNA sequence reads TGTGCCAGCAGCTTGAATGTGATGCTAGCGGGTACAGATACGCAGTATTTT. It encodes CASSLNVMLAGTDTQYF. This chain is built from TRBV5-8 and TRBJ2-3, and 8 junctional nucleotides match TRBD2. CDR1 SGHTS and CDR2 YDEGEE were looked up in the germline V gene. Trimmed from V: 1 base; trimmed from J: 3 bases; junction bases lacking a gene match: 10. The CDR3, cysteine through phenylalanine, is 17 amino acids long. Solely the CDR3 DNA is kept, with 51 bases framed from the first base.